This T cell receptor beta chain stems from a study of T cell clonality in common variable immunodeficiency. General observations from the study: Fewer deletions and N-nucleotide insertions were reportedly seen in common variable immunodeficiency TCR beta sequences. TCRbeta clonality was increased in CVID versus healthy controls. What drives increased CVID clonality needs T cell subpopulation sequencing.

The repertoire was sequenced with immunoSEQ multiplex PCR; TCRdb's copy has only in-frame clones and lacks some. The sample counts roughly 58,000 clones, none seen once; the ten largest own roughly 0.83%. This clone was detected many times. The target antigen is unknown. The read comes to an end 3 residues before the CDR3 does, leaving the germline J gene to fill in the end. Germline V CDR1 and CDR2: LGHNA, YNFKEQ. V shed 4 bases and J 8 bases; nucleotides not matched to a gene: 13. This CDR3 contains 17 residues. Sequencing was performed on peripheral blood mononuclear cells. This chain links TRBV4-2 with TRBJ2-1; 11 nucleotides align to TRBD2. The TCR sequence derives from a person aged 18 to 69 in good health. CDR3: CASSPFTVGLAVDEQFF. The DNA read from the CDR3 is TGTGCCAGCAGCCCGTTTACGGTGGGACTAGCGGTCGATGAG.